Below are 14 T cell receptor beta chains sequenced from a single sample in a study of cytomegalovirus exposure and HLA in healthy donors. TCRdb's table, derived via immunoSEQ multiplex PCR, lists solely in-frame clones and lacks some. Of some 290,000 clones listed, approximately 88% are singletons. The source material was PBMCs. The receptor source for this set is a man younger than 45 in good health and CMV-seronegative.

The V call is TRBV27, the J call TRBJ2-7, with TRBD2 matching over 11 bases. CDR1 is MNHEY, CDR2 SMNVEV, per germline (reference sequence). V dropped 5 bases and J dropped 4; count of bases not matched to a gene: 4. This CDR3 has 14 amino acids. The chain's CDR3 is CASSVTSGEYEQYF. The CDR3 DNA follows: TGTGCCAGCAGTGTGACTAGCGGGGAGTACGAGCAGTACTTC.

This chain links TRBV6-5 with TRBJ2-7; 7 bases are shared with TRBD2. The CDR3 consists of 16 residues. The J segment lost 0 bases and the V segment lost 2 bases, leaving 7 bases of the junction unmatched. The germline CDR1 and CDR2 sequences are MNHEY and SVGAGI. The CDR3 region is CASSYQAWGGSYEQYF. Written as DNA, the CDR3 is TGTGCCAGCAGTTACCAAGCCTGGGGGGGCTCCTACGAGCAGTACTTC.

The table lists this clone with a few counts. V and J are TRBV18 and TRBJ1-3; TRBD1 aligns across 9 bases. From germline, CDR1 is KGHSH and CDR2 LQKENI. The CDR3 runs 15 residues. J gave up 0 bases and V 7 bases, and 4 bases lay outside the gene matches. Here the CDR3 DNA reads TGTGCCAGCTGGACAGGGGACAGCTCTGGAAACACCATATATTTT. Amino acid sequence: CASWTGDSSGNTIYF.

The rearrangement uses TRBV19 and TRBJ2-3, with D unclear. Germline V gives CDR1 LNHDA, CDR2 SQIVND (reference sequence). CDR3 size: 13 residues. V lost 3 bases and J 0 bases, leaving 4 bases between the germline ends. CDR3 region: CASSIPSTDTQYF. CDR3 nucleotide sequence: TGTGCCAGTAGTATCCCTAGCACAGATACGCAGTATTTT.

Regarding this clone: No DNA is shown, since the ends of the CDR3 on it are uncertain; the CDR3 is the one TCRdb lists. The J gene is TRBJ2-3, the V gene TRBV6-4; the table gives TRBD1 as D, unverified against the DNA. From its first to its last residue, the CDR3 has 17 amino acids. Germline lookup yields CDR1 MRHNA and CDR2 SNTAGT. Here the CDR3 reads CASSRFGTGIKRLEKYF.

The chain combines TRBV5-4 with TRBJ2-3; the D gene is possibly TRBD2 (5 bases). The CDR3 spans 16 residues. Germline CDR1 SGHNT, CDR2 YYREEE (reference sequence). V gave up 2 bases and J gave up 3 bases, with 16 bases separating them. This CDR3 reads CASSLSRGVGTDTQYF. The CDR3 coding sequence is TGTGCCAGCAGCTTATCTCGGGGTGTAGGAACAGATACGCAGTATTTT.

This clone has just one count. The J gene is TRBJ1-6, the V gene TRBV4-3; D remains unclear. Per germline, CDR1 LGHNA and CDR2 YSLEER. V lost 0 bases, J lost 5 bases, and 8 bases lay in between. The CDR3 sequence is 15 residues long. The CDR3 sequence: CASSQDKQNNSPLHF. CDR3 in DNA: TGCGCCAGCAGCCAAGATAAACAGAATAATTCACCCCTCCACTTT.

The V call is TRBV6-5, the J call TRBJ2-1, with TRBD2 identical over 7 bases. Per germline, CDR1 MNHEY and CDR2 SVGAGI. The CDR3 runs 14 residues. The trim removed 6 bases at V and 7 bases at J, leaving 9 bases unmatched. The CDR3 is CASSYRGGMNEQFF. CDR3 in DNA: TGTGCCAGCAGCTACCGGGGAGGGATGAATGAGCAGTTCTTC.

The CDR3 DNA reads as TGTGCCAGCAGCCCAGGGGATGTTCGCAATCAGCCCCAGCATTTT. Translated, it gives CASSPGDVRNQPQHF. This rearrangement joins TRBV7-8 to TRBJ1-5, with D perhaps matching TRBD1 (6 bases). V lost 5 bases to trimming and J lost 2 bases, with 13 bases between them. Per germline, CDR1 SGHVS and CDR2 FQNEAQ. This CDR3 is 15 amino acids long.

This CDR3 reads CASRGEGSFYEQYF. CDR3 in DNA: TGTGCCAGCAGGGGGGAGGGGTCCTTCTACGAGCAGTACTTC. This chain connects TRBV25-1 to TRBJ2-7; 7 bases are shared with TRBD2. This CDR3 spans 14 amino acids. Germline V gene lookup returns CDR1 MGHDK and CDR2 SYGVNS. V shed 6 bases, J shed 3 bases, and the junction held 8 bases outside the gene matches.

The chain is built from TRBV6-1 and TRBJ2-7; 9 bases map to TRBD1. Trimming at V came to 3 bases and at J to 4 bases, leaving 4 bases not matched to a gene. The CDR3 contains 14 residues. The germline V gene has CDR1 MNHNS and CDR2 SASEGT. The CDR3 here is CASSEGTGKYEQYF. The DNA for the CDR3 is TGTGCCAGCAGTGAGGGGACAGGGAAATACGAGCAGTACTTC.

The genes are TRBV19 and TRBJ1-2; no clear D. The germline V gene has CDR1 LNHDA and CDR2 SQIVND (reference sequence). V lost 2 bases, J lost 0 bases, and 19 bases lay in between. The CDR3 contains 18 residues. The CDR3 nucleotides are TGTGCCAGTAGTATAAAGCCGACTAAAAGATTGGCTAACTATGGCTACACCTTC. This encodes CASSIKPTKRLANYGYTF.

The CDR3 reads CAWSGFPGAEQYF. In nucleotides, the CDR3 is TGTGCCTGGAGCGGGTTCCCAGGGGCCGAGCAGTACTTC. The J gene is TRBJ2-7, the V gene TRBV30; possible D gene TRBD1, 6 bases. Germline CDR1 is GTSNPN and CDR2 is SVGIG (reference sequence). The length of the CDR3 is 13 residues. Trimming cost V 3 bases and J 6 bases, with 15 bases left between them.

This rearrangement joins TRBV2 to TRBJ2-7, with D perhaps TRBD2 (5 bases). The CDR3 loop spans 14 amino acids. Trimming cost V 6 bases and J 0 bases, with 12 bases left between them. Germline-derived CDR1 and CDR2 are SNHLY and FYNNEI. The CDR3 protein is CASRAQGSSYEQYF. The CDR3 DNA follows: TGTGCCAGCAGAGCACAAGGGAGCTCCTACGAGCAGTACTTC.